Listed here are 24 T cell receptor beta chains from one sample, sequenced in a study of blood T cells in healthy people across ages. PCR was performed a second time for about 7 to 12 cycles using a sample-barcoded 5' primer and a J-beta primer mix. Using its own MiXCR run on the 5' RACE reads, TCRdb lists one record per CDR3 protein. The data show around 1,800,000 distinct CDR3 sequences, around 40% seen once. The specimen sequenced was blood. The receptors originated from a human donor in good health.

The chain combines TRBV18 with TRBJ1-2; D call uncertain. Germline assignment: CDR1 KGHSH and CDR2 LQKENI. The CDR3 consists of 14 residues. Trimming took 3 bases from V and 2 from J, leaving 10 bases between them. This CDR3 is CASSPEAGNYGYTF. CDR3 bases: TGTGCCAGCTCACCGGAGGCGGGAAACTATGGCTACACCTTC.

This clonotype has just a few counts. The V gene is TRBV12-3 or TRBV12-4, the J gene TRBJ1-2; a weak D match, TRBD1 (6 bases). The CDR3 runs to 16 residues. Trimming pared 3 bases from V and 4 bases from J, leaving 18 bases between. The CDR3 DNA reads TGTGCCAGCAGTTTTTCCCCGGGGGGGCGGGGCTATGGCTACACCTTC. Protein product: CASSFSPGGRGYGYTF.

This clonotype has more than one count but fewer than ten. The rearrangement joins TRBV10-3 to TRBJ2-7, with 9 bases lining up with TRBD1. This CDR3 has 13 amino acids. V shed 9 bases and J 7 bases; nucleotides not matched to a gene: 10. From germline, CDR1 is ENHRY and CDR2 SYGVKD. CDR3 sequence (DNA): TGTGCCATAACCGGGACAGGGAGACTGGAGCAGTACTTC. Its translation is CAITGTGRLEQYF.

This clonotype was found a few times. The gene calls are TRBV20-1 and TRBJ1-2, with a possible D match to TRBD1 (6 bases). V was clipped by 3 bases and J by 4 bases, with 12 bases between them. This CDR3 spans 13 amino acids. Per the germline V gene, CDR1 is DFQATT and CDR2 is SNEGSKA (reference sequence). The CDR3 sequence is CSARETGTYGYTF. The CDR3 DNA reads TGCAGTGCTAGGGAGACAGGAACCTATGGCTACACCTTC.

This clonotype was detected a few times. This chain links TRBV3-1 with TRBJ1-1; 12 nucleotides line up with TRBD1. V dropped 3 bases and J dropped 4; count of bases not matched to a gene: 12. The V gene's germline CDR1 is LGHDT and CDR2 YNNKEL (reference sequence). The CDR3 consists of 18 residues. The DNA for the CDR3 is TGTGCCAGCAGCCAGCCGGGACAGGGGGCTTCGGGGGGCACTGAAGCTTTCTTT. Residues: CASSQPGQGASGGTEAFF.

The rearrangement uses TRBV12-3 or TRBV12-4 and TRBJ2-1; D perhaps matches TRBD1 (5 bases). The CDR3 is 11 amino acids. Trimming pared 2 bases from V and 11 bases from J, leaving 7 bases between. The CDR3 region is CASSLRQKQFF. The CDR3 nucleotides are TGTGCCAGCAGTTTAAGACAGAAGCAGTTCTTC.

This clonotype was counted only a few times. The chain links TRBV12-3 or TRBV12-4 to TRBJ2-1; 11 positions agree with TRBD2. Trimming took 5 bases from V and 9 from J; bases not matched to a gene: 6. The CDR3 runs to 14 residues. The CDR3 sequence is CASSPTSGVVEQFF. CDR3 sequence (DNA): TGTGCCAGCAGTCCGACTAGCGGGGTAGTTGAGCAGTTCTTC.

On this clonotype itself: One base away lies a much larger clone, so this may be a sequencing read error. The chain carries TRBV7-2 and TRBJ2-7; 8 positions match TRBD1. The CDR3 consists of 13 residues. Germline V gives CDR1 SGHTA, CDR2 FQGNSA. CDR3 protein: CASSRTGNYGQYF. In DNA, the CDR3 is TGTGCCAGCAGCCGGACAGGGAATTACGGGCAGTACTTC.

The rearrangement uses TRBV5-1 and TRBJ1-2, with no clear D. V was pared by 4 bases and J by 7 bases, with 23 bases between. Germline-derived CDR1 and CDR2 are SGHRS and YFSETQ. The CDR3 covers 16 residues. CDR3 region: CASSLTPRNRRIGYTF. In DNA form, the CDR3 reads TGCGCCAGCAGCCTAACCCCCCGGAATAGAAGGATTGGCTACACCTTC.

This clonotype has ten or more counts. The rearrangement links TRBV7-6 to TRBJ2-7, with 11 bases identical to TRBD1. This CDR3 is built from 17 residues. V lost 1 base, J lost 2 bases, and 7 bases stayed unmatched. Germline V gene sequence: CDR1 SGHVS, CDR2 FNYEAQ. The CDR3 loop reads CASSLEPGTGGTYEQYF. The DNA for the CDR3 is TGTGCCAGCAGCTTAGAACCGGGGACAGGGGGAACCTACGAGCAGTACTTC.

The chain has TRBV27 and TRBJ1-6, with D unclear. The CDR3 is 14 amino acids. Germline CDR1 MNHEY, CDR2 SMNVEV (reference sequence). V was pared by 3 bases and J by 9 bases, with 12 bases between. The CDR3 loop reads CASSFSVTISPLHF. DNA of the CDR3: TGTGCCAGCAGTTTTTCCGTCACGATTTCACCCCTCCACTTT.

The chain links TRBV29-1 to TRBJ1-2, with D maybe TRBD1 (6 bases). With 5 bases removed from V and 7 bases from J, the gap between germline ends came to 17 bases. In germline, CDR1 is SQVTM, CDR2 ANQGSEA. CDR3 length: 13 amino acids. CDR3 in amino acids: CSVTGRLAVGYTF. CDR3 bases: TGCAGCGTTACAGGGAGGTTAGCTGTTGGCTACACCTTC. Based on the CDR3 plus reference TRBV29-1 and TRBJ1-2, the full variable domain is SAVISQKPSRDICQRGTSLTIQCQVDSQVTMMFWYRQQPGQSLTLIATANQGSEATYESGFVIDKFPISRPNLTFSTLTVSNMSPEDSSIYLCSVTGRLAVGYTFGSGTRLTVV.

In this sample, this clonotype turned up a few times. The rearrangement joins TRBV20-1 to TRBJ2-1; D call uncertain. The CDR3 is 11 amino acids. V shed 8 bases and J shed 7 bases, with 12 bases lying between them. Germline V gene data show CDR1 as DFQATT and CDR2 as SNEGSKA (reference sequence). CDR3: CSTSQRNEQFF. CDR3 sequence (DNA): TGCAGTACTTCCCAACGGAATGAGCAGTTCTTC.

In regard to this clonotype: At one end, the junction sequence differs from germline, possibly due to a read error. This rearrangement joins TRBV12-3 or TRBV12-4 to TRBJ2-3; tentative D call: TRBD2 (7 bases). The CDR3 sequence is 18 residues long. CDR3 region: CAGSPITGTMRAQGMQYF. CDR3 bases: TGTGCCGGCAGTCCAATCACCGGGACTATGAGGGCCCAGGGGATGCAGTATTTT.

This rearrangement joins TRBV6-1 to TRBJ2-7; 12 bases map to TRBD1. The V gene's germline CDR1 is MNHNS and CDR2 SASEGT. CDR3 length equals 16 residues. J gave up 3 bases and V 4 bases, and 7 bases lay outside the gene matches. In nucleotides, the CDR3 is TGTGCCAGCAGTGCAACCGGGACAGGGGGCTTCTACGAGCAGTACTTC. Encoded protein: CASSATGTGGFYEQYF.

There are a few counts of this clonotype. This chain uses TRBV27 with TRBJ2-7; the D is unclear. CDR1 MNHEY and CDR2 SMNVEV come from the germline V gene (reference sequence). This CDR3 has 12 residues. V was shortened by 3 bases and J by 6 bases, with 9 bases between the two germline ends. The CDR3 DNA is TGTGCCAGCAGTTTTTTCCTATCCGAGCAGTACTTC. Encoded protein: CASSFFLSEQYF.

This clonotype has just a few counts. The rearrangement joins TRBV6-6 to TRBJ2-3; D may match TRBD1 or TRBD2 (5 bases each). This CDR3 region has 17 residues. Germline CDR1 MNHNY, CDR2 SVGAGI (reference sequence). V lost 2 bases and J lost 9, with 24 bases in between. Here the CDR3 DNA reads TGTGCCAGCAGTTACGCCCCAGAGGGGTGGGCTTCTGTGACGCAGTATTTT. Protein sequence: CASSYAPEGWASVTQYF.

This clonotype occurred a few times. The chain carries TRBV29-1 and TRBJ2-5; 8 bases match TRBD2. V was pared by 4 bases and J by 7 bases, with 8 bases of the junction left unmatched. The CDR3 spans 13 residues. Germline V CDR1 and CDR2: SQVTM, ANQGSEA. The CDR3 loop is CSVVGLGPGTQYF. Written as DNA, the CDR3 is TGCAGCGTTGTGGGACTAGGCCCGGGGACCCAGTACTTC.

This clonotype was recorded a few times. This rearrangement joins TRBV12-3 or TRBV12-4 to TRBJ1-2; D is perhaps TRBD1 (6 bases). V gave up 5 bases and J gave up 4 bases, with 14 bases separating them. This CDR3 spans 14 amino acids. The CDR3 region is CASSMVQGIYGYTF. DNA of the CDR3: TGTGCCAGCAGTATGGTACAGGGTATCTATGGCTACACCTTC.

This clonotype was seen ten or more times. The chain combines TRBV20-1 with TRBJ2-7; possibly TRBD1 for D (5 bases). Trimming took 3 bases from V and 3 from J, leaving 9 bases between them. Germline V gene sequence: CDR1 DFQATT, CDR2 SNEGSKA (reference sequence). The CDR3 spans 12 residues. The CDR3 protein is CSASFDSYEQYF. CDR3 in DNA: TGCAGTGCTAGTTTTGACAGCTACGAGCAGTACTTC.

This chain uses TRBV7-6 with TRBJ2-5; TRBD2 matches 8 bases. V lost 1 base and J lost 0; bases outside the gene matches: 4. CDR1 is SGHVS, CDR2 FNYEAQ, per germline. The CDR3 consists of 16 residues. In DNA, the CDR3 is TGTGCCAGCAGCTTAGAAGTGCGGGGGGACCAAGAGACCCAGTACTTC. This gives the protein CASSLEVRGDQETQYF.

The rearrangement uses TRBV5-1 and TRBJ1-2; tentative D call: TRBD1 (6 bases). Germline V gene lookup returns CDR1 SGHRS and CDR2 YFSETQ. V lost 4 bases, J lost 4 bases, and 17 bases lay in between. This CDR3 has 15 amino acids. In DNA, the CDR3 is TGCGCCAGCAGCCCGCAAACAGGGTTGGCCTATGGCTACACCTTC. Its translation is CASSPQTGLAYGYTF.

This clonotype was counted only a few times. In nucleotides, the CDR3 is TGTGCCATCAGTGACCCCAGGGGGAACGTCTGGGAGACCCAGTACTTC. Translation: CAISDPRGNVWETQYF. The gene calls are TRBV10-3 and TRBJ2-5; 7 bases agree with TRBD1. The junction had 12 bases not matched to a gene; V was cut back by 3 bases and J by 5 bases. CDR1 is ENHRY, CDR2 SYGVKD, per germline. The CDR3 is made up of 16 amino acids.

The chain recombines TRBV4-3 with TRBJ1-2; D is uncertain. The V end lost 0 bases, the J end lost 6 bases, and 14 bases lay between the germline ends. Germline V CDR1 and CDR2: LGHNA, YSLEER. The CDR3 runs to 15 residues. This CDR3 is CASSQDRLRTHGYTF. The CDR3 DNA sequence: TGCGCCAGCAGCCAAGATCGTCTCCGGACCCATGGCTACACCTTC.